Each of the 13 T cell receptor beta chains below was sequenced from the same sample in a study of blood T cell repertoires in COVID-19. Assay: immunoSEQ multiplex PCR; the TCRdb copy retains only in-frame clones and omits some. The table records around 450,000 clones, around 89% of them present only once. Material for sequencing was peripheral blood. The receptors here all came from a woman aged 25 to 39 with acute or convalescent COVID-19.

The chain joins TRBV3-1 (or the pseudogene TRBV3-2) to TRBJ2-5; 10 nucleotides line up with TRBD1. Germline V gene sequence: CDR1 LGHDT, CDR2 YNNKEL (reference sequence). The V and J ends lost 1 base and 6 bases, in that order; junction bases with no gene match: 2. The CDR3 extends over 14 amino acids. In DNA form, the CDR3 reads TGTGCCAGCAGCCAAGGGACAGGGGGTAAGACCCAGTACTTC. Translation: CASSQGTGGKTQYF.

DNA for the CDR3: TGTGCCAGCAGCCTAACGGGGGGGCCCTCCTACAATGAGCAGTTCTTC. It translates to CASSLTGGPSYNEQFF. The rearrangement joins TRBV9 to TRBJ2-1; 8 bases are shared with TRBD2. CDR1 and CDR2 from the germline V gene are SGDLS and YYNGEE. This CDR3 spans 16 amino acids. V shed 4 bases, J shed 0 bases, and the junction held 6 bases outside the gene matches. The complete variable domain, with remaining parts taken from reference TRBV9 and TRBJ2-1, reads DSGVTQTPKHLITATGQRVTLRCSPRSGDLSVYWYQQSLDQGLQFLIQYYNGEERAKGNILERFSAQQFPDLHSELNLSSLELGDSALYFCASSLTGGPSYNEQFFGPGTRLTVL.

The gene calls are TRBV5-4 and TRBJ2-1; 9 bases are shared with TRBD1. Per the germline V gene, CDR1 is SGHNT and CDR2 is YYREEE (reference sequence). V lost 0 bases, J lost 14 bases, and 3 bases stayed unmatched. This CDR3 spans 12 amino acids. The CDR3 nucleotides are TGTGCCAGCAGCTTGGCCGGGACAGGGAAGTTCTTC. Translation gives CASSLAGTGKFF.

This CDR3 is CASSFRDRAHNEQFF. As DNA, the CDR3 is TGTGCCAGCAGCTTCCGGGACAGGGCCCACAATGAGCAGTTCTTC. The chain combines TRBV9 with TRBJ2-1, with 9 bases lining up with TRBD1. The CDR3 runs 15 residues. The V and J ends lost 4 bases and 5 bases, in that order; junction bases with no gene match: 7. CDR1 SGDLS and CDR2 YYNGEE come from the germline V gene.

The rearrangement uses TRBV30 and TRBJ2-1; 7 bases are a match to TRBD1. V shed 2 bases, J shed 0 bases, and the junction held 7 bases outside the gene matches. The germline gives CDR1 GTSNPN, CDR2 SVGIG (reference sequence). This CDR3 spans 16 amino acids. The CDR3 loop is CAWSLPGGYSYNEQFF. The CDR3 nucleotides read TGTGCCTGGAGTCTCCCAGGGGGTTACTCCTACAATGAGCAGTTCTTC.

The V and J genes are TRBV20-1 and TRBJ1-2; 7 positions agree with TRBD1. Germline CDR1 DFQATT, CDR2 SNEGSKA (reference sequence). The length of the CDR3 is 15 residues. Trimming took 3 bases from V and 8 from J; bases not matched to a gene: 15. The CDR3 DNA reads as TGCAGTGCTAGTAGGACAGGAATTTCCCCTCGGGGCTACACCTTC. Its translation: CSASRTGISPRGYTF.

The genes are TRBV27 and TRBJ2-2; 8 bases agree with TRBD2. The germline gives CDR1 MNHEY, CDR2 SMNVEV (reference sequence). Trimming cost V 2 bases and J 3 bases; bases outside gene matches: 5. The CDR3 extends over 16 amino acids. CDR3 DNA sequence: TGTGCCAGCAGTTTAGTCCCGGGGGGGCACACCGGGGAGCTGTTTTTT. Amino acids: CASSLVPGGHTGELFF.

V gene TRBV9 combines with J gene TRBJ1-1; D gene uncertain. In germline, CDR1 is SGDLS, CDR2 YYNGEE. The CDR3 contains 13 residues. V was clipped by 0 bases and J by 6 bases, with 9 bases between them. In DNA, the CDR3 is TGTGCCAGCAGCGTAGAGAGGGAGGCTGAAGCTTTCTTT. Protein sequence: CASSVEREAEAFF.

A remark on this clone: The same CDR3 can be traced to other DNA sequences in this sample. J is TRBJ2-5 and V is TRBV6-5, with D perhaps matching TRBD2 (6 bases). Germline V lookup: CDR1 MNHEY, CDR2 SVGAGI. V shed 8 bases and J shed 1 base, with 8 bases lying between them. This CDR3 is built from 12 residues. The CDR3 protein is CASGRGQETQYF. CDR3 in DNA: TGTGCCAGCGGGCGGGGCCAAGAGACCCAGTACTTC.

The J gene is TRBJ2-5, the V gene TRBV28, with D possibly matching TRBD2 (6 bases). The germline gives CDR1 MDHEN, CDR2 SYDVKM. CDR3 length equals 16 residues. Trimming took off 3 bases at V and 5 bases at J, with 19 bases between the two ends. CDR3 coding DNA: TGTGCCAGCAGTTTCTTCCCTAGGGCGGGGCGGGAGACCCAGTACTTC. Residues: CASSFFPRAGRETQYF.

This chain joins TRBV5-1 and TRBJ2-3, with D possibly being TRBD2 (5 bases). V was cut by 5 bases and J by 1 base, with 8 bases left in between. Germline loops: CDR1 SGHRS, CDR2 YFSETQ. This CDR3 is 13 amino acids long. CDR3 in DNA: TGCGCCAGCAGTACGCGGGGCACAGATACGCAGTATTTT. This translates into CASSTRGTDTQYF.

The rearrangement uses TRBV11-2 and TRBJ2-7; D is perhaps TRBD2 (6 bases). Trimming shortened V by 2 bases and J by 2 bases, and 13 bases separated the two germline ends. Germline CDR1 SGHAT, CDR2 FQNNGV. The CDR3 extends over 15 amino acids. CDR3: CASSLRAGTTYEQYF. DNA for the CDR3: TGTGCCAGCAGCTTACGGGCGGGGACCACCTACGAGCAGTACTTC. Looking up the rest from reference TRBV11-2 and TRBJ2-7 gives the full variable domain: EAGVAQSPRYKIIEKRQSVAFWCNPISGHATLYWYQQILGQGPKLLIQFQNNGVVDDSQLPKDRFSAERLKGVDSTLKIQPAKLEDSAVYLCASSLRAGTTYEQYFGPGTRLTVT.

The gene calls are TRBV12-3 or TRBV12-4 and TRBJ2-1; 10 bases match TRBD1. This CDR3 contains 11 residues. J was trimmed by 10 bases and V by 10 bases; bases with no gene match: 4. The CDR3 is CATVTGGEQFF. CDR3 nucleotide sequence: TGTGCCACCGTGACAGGGGGCGAGCAGTTCTTC.